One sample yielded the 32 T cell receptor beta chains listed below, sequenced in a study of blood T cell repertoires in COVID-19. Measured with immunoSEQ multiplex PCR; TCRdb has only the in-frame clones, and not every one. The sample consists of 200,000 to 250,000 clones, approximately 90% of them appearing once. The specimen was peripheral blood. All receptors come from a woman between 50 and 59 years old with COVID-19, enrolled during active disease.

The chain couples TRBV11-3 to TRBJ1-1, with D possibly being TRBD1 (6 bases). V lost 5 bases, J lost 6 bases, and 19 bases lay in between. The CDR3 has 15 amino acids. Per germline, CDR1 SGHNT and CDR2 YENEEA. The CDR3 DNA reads TGTGCCAGCAGCCCCCGAGAGGCAGGGACACCTGAAGCTTTCTTT. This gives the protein CASSPREAGTPEAFF.

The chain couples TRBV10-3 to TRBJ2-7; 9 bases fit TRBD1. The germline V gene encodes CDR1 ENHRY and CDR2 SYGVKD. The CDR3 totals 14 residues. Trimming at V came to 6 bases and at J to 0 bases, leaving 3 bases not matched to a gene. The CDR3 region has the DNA TGTGCCATCAGCGAACAGGGGGCCTCCTACGAGCAGTACTTC. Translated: CAISEQGASYEQYF.

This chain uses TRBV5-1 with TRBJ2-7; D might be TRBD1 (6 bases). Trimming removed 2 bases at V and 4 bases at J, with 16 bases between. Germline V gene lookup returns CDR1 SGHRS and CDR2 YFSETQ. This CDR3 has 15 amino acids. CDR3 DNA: TGCGCCAGCAGCTTACAGGGACGCGCGGATTACGAGCAGTACTTC. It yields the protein CASSLQGRADYEQYF. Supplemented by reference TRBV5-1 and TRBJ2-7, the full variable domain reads KAGVTQTPRYLIKTRGQQVTLSCSPISGHRSVSWYQQTPGQGLQFLFEYFSETQRNKGNFPGRFSGRQFSNSRSEMNVSTLELGDSALYLCASSLQGRADYEQYFGPGTRLTVT.

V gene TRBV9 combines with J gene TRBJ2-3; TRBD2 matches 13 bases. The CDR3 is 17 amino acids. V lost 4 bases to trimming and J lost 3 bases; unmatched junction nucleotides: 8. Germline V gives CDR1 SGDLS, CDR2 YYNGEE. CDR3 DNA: TGTGCCAGCAGCCTCCGGACTAGCGGGGGTCTGACAGATACGCAGTATTTT. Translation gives CASSLRTSGGLTDTQYF.

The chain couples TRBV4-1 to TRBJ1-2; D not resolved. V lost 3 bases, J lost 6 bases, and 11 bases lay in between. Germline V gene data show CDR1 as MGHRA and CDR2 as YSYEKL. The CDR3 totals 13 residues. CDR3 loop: CASSQAYTDGYTF. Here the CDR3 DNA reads TGCGCCAGCAGCCAGGCCTATACAGATGGCTACACCTTC.

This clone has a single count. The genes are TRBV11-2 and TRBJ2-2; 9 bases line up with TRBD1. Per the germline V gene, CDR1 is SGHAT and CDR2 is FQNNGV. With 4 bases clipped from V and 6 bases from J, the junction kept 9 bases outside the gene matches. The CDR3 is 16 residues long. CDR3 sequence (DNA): TGTGCCAGCAGCTCCTATGGGGACAGGGTGCCCGGGGAGCTGTTTTTT. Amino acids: CASSSYGDRVPGELFF.

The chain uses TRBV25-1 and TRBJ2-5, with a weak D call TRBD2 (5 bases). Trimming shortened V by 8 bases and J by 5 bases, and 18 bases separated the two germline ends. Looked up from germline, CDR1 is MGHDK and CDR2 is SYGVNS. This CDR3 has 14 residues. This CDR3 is CASSLTREVETQYF. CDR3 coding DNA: TGTGCCAGCTCTTTAACTAGGGAAGTGGAGACCCAGTACTTC. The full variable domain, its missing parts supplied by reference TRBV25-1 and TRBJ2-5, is EADIYQTPRYLVIGTGKKITLECSQTMGHDKMYWYQQDPGMELHLIHYSYGVNSTEKGDLSSESTVSRIRTEHFPLTLESARPSHTSQYLCASSLTREVETQYFGPGTRLLVL.

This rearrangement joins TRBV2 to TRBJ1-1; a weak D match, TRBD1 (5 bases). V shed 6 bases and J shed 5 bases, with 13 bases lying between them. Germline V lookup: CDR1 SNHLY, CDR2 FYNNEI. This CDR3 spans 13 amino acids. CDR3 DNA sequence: TGTGCCAGCAGGGGGGGGACTAGGACTGAAGCTTTCTTT. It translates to CASRGGTRTEAFF.

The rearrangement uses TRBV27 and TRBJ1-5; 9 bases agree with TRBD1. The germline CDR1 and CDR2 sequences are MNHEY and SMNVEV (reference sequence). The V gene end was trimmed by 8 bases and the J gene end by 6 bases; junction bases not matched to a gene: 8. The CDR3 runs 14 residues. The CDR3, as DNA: TGTGCCAGCGCCGATACAGGGGGCATTCAGCCCCAGCATTTT. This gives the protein CASADTGGIQPQHF.

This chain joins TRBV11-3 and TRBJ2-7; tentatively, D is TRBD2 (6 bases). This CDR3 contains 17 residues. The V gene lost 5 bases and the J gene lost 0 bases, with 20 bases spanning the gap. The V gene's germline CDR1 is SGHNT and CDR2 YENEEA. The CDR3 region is CASSRPPRGGLSYEQYV. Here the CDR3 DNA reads TGTGCCAGCAGCCGTCCCCCTCGCGGAGGGCTCTCCTACGAGCAGTACGTC.

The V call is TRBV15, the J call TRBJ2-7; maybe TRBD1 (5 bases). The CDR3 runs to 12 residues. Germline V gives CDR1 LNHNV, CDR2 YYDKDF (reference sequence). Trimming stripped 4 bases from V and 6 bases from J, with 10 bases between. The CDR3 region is CATSKRGFEQYV. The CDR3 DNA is TGTGCCACCAGCAAAAGGGGTTTCGAGCAGTACGTC.

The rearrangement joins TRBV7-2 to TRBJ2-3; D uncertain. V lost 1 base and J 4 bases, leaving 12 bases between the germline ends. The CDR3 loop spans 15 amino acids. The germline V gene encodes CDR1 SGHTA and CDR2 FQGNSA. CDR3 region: CASSLVVVSSDTQYF. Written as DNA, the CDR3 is TGTGCCAGCAGCTTAGTGGTAGTGTCCTCAGATACGCAGTATTTT.

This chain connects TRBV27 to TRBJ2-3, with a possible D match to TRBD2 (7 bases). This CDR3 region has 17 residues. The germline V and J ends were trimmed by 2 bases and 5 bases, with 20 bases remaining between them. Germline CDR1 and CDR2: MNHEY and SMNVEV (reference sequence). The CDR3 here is CASSLEGGLGLLDTQYF. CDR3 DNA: TGTGCCAGCAGTTTAGAGGGGGGGCTGGGTTTGTTAGATACGCAGTATTTT.

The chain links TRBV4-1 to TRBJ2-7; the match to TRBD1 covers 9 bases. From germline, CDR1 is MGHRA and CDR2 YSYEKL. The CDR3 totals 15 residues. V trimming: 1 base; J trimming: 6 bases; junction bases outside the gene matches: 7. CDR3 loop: CASSQGDRDRGEQYF. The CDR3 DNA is TGCGCCAGCAGCCAAGGGGACAGGGATCGGGGCGAGCAGTACTTC.

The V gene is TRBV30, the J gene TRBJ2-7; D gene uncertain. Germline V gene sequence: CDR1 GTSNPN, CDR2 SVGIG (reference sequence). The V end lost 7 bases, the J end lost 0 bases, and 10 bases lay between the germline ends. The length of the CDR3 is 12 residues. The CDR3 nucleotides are TGTGCCTCCCATGTAGACTCCTACGAGCAGTACTTC. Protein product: CASHVDSYEQYF.

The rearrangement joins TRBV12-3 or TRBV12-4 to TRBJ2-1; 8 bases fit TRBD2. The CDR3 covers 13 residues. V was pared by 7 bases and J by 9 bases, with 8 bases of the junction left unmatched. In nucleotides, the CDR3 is TGTGCCAGCACCTCGACTAGCGCGGGTGAGCAGTTCTTC. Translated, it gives CASTSTSAGEQFF.

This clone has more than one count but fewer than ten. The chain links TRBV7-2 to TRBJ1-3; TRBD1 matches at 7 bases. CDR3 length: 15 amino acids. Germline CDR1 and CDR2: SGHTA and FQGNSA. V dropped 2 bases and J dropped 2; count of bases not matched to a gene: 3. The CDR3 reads CASSLIGTAGNTIYF. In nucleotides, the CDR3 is TGTGCCAGCAGCTTAATCGGGACAGCTGGAAACACCATATATTTT.

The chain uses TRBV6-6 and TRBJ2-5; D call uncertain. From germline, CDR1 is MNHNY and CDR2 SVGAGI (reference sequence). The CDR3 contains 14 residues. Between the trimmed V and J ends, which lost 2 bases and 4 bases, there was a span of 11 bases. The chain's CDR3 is CASSYGSGLETQYF. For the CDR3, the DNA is TGTGCCAGCAGTTACGGTTCAGGTCTAGAGACCCAGTACTTC.

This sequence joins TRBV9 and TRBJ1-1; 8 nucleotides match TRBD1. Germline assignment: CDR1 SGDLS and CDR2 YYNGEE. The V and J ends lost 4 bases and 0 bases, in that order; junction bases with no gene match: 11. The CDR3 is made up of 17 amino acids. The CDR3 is CASSPRQGPYLNTEAFF. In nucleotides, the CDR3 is TGTGCCAGCAGCCCCCGACAGGGGCCATACCTGAACACTGAAGCTTTCTTT.

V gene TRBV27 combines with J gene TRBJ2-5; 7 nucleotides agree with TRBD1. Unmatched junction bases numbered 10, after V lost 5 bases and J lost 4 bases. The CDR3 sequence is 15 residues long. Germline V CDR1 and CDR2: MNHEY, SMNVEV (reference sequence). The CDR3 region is CASSLAGRGRETQYF. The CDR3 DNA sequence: TGTGCCAGCAGTCTGGCGGGCAGGGGGAGAGAGACCCAGTACTTC.

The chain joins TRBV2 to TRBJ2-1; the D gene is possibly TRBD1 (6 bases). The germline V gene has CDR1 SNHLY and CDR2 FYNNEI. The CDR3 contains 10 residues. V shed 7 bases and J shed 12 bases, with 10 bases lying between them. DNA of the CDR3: TGTGCCAGCACCTTGGGGGCGCAGTTCTTC. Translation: CASTLGAQFF.

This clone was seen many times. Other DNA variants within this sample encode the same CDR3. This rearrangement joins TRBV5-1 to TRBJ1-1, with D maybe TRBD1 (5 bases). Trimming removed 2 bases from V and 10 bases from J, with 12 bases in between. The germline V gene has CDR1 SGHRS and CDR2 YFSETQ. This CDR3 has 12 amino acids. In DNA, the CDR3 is TGCGCCAGCAGCTTAGCAGGGATTGGAGCTTTCTTT. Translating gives CASSLAGIGAFF.

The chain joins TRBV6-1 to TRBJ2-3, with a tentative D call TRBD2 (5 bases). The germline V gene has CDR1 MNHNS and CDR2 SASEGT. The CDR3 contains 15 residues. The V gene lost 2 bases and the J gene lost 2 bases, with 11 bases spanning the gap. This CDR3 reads CASSEIGRDTDTQYF. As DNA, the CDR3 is TGTGCCAGCAGTGAAATAGGTCGGGACACAGATACGCAGTATTTT.

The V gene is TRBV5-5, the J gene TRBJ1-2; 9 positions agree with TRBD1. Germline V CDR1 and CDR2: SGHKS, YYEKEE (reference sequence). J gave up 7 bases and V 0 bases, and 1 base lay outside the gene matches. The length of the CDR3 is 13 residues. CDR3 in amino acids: CASSLAGQGGYTF. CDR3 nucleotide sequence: TGTGCCAGCAGCTTGGCGGGACAGGGTGGCTACACCTTC.

The CDR3 spells CASSLEGTGGDEQYV. DNA of the CDR3: TGTGCCAGCAGCTTGGAGGGGACAGGGGGTGACGAGCAGTACGTC. V is TRBV5-5 and J is TRBJ2-7, with 11 bases that match TRBD1. Germline loops: CDR1 SGHKS, CDR2 YYEKEE (reference sequence). The CDR3 covers 15 residues. With V trimmed by 0 bases and J by 5 bases, 4 bases remained unmatched.

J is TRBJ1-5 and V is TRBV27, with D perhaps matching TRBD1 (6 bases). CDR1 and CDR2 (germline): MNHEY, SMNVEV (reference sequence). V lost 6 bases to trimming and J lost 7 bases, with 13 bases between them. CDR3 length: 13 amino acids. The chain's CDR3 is CASSPGVYQPQHF. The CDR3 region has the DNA TGTGCCAGCAGCCCAGGGGTTTACCAGCCCCAGCATTTT.

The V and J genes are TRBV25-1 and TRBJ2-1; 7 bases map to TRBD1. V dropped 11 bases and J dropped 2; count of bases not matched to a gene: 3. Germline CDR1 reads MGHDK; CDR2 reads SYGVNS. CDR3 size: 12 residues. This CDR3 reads CAPGTAYNEQFF. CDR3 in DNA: TGTGCCCCCGGGACAGCCTACAATGAGCAGTTCTTC.

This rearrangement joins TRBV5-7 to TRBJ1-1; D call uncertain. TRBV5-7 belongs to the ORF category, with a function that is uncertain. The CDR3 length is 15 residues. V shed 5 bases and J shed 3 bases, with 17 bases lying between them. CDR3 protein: CASSPPRVMDTEAFF. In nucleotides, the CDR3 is TGTGCCAGCAGTCCTCCGCGCGTCATGGACACTGAAGCTTTCTTT.

CDR3 sequence (DNA): TGTGCCAGCAGCCTATGGACAGGGGCCACAGATACGCAGTATTTT. This translates into CASSLWTGATDTQYF. This chain links TRBV11-3 with TRBJ2-3; 9 bases align to TRBD1. V lost 5 bases to trimming and J lost 2 bases; unmatched junction nucleotides: 5. The germline V gene encodes CDR1 SGHNT and CDR2 YENEEA. The length of the CDR3 is 15 residues.

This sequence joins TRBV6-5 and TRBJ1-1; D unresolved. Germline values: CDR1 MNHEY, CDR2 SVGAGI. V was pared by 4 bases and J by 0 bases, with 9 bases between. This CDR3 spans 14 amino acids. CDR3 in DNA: TGTGCCAGCAGTTCCCCAGGAATGAACACTGAAGCTTTCTTT. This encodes CASSSPGMNTEAFF.

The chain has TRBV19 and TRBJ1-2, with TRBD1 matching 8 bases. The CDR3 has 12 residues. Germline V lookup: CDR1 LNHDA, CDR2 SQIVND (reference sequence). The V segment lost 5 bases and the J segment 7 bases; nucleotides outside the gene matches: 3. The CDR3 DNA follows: TGTGCCAGTAGTGCAGGGGGCGCTGGCTACACCTTC. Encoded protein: CASSAGGAGYTF.

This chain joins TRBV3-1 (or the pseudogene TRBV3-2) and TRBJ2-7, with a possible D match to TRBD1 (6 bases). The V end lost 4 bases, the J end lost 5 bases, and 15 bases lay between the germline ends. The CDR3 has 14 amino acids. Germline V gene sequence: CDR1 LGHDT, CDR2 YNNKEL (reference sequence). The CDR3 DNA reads TGTGCCAGCAGCCCCCACGACAGGACCCACGAGCAGTACGTC. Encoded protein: CASSPHDRTHEQYV.